One sample yielded the 21 T cell receptor beta chains listed below, sequenced in a study of blood T cell repertoires in COVID-19. This table comes from immunoSEQ multiplex PCR, and its TCRdb copy is limited to in-frame clones, with some not included. The table records about 230,000 clones, 80% to 90% of them present only once. Sequencing was done on a sample of peripheral blood. The receptors stem from a man in his fifties with COVID-19, enrolled during active disease.

The chain has TRBV18 and TRBJ2-1; TRBD2 agrees at 10 bases. The V gene's germline CDR1 is KGHSH and CDR2 LQKENI. This CDR3 is built from 15 residues. Trimming cost V 3 bases and J 6 bases; bases outside gene matches: 5. The CDR3 protein is CASSPERGGVNEQFF. CDR3 coding DNA: TGTGCCAGCTCACCTGAGCGGGGGGGCGTCAATGAGCAGTTCTTC.

In its sample, this clone was seen a few times. This chain uses TRBV6-2 or TRBV6-3 with TRBJ1-2; 7 bases agree with TRBD1. The junction had 7 bases not matched to a gene; V was cut back by 5 bases and J by 7 bases. CDR3 length: 13 residues. The V gene's germline CDR1 is MNHEY and CDR2 SVGEGT. CDR3 sequence (DNA): TGTGCCAGCAGTAACAGGGGATCGTTTGGCTACACCTTC. It translates to CASSNRGSFGYTF.

This chain joins TRBV5-6 and TRBJ1-4, with D possibly matching TRBD1 (6 bases). CDR1 SGHDT and CDR2 YYEEEE come from the germline V gene. V lost 3 bases, J lost 4 bases, and 7 bases lay in between. CDR3 length equals 13 residues. This CDR3 reads CASSSQGNEKLFF. The CDR3 coding sequence is TGTGCCAGCAGCTCACAGGGTAATGAAAAACTGTTTTTT.

The chain combines TRBV27 with TRBJ2-7, with 9 bases identical to TRBD1. CDR1 and CDR2 from the germline V gene are MNHEY and SMNVEV (reference sequence). The CDR3 length is 15 residues. The V segment lost 4 bases and the J segment 2 bases; nucleotides outside the gene matches: 6. CDR3 sequence reads: CASSYAGTGPYEQYF. DNA of the CDR3: TGTGCCAGCAGTTATGCCGGGACAGGGCCCTACGAGCAGTACTTC.

The chain couples TRBV21-1 to TRBJ2-1; the D call TRBD2 from the table was never checked on the DNA. TRBV21-1 is designated a pseudogene. The CDR3 runs to 19 residues. The CDR3 protein is CASLITGLAGGRSYNEQFF. CDR3 coding DNA: TGTGCCAGCCTCATCACGGGACTAGCGGGAGGGAGATCCTACAATGAGCAGTTCTTC.

The chain uses TRBV6-5 and TRBJ1-5; a weak D match, TRBD1 (6 bases). CDR3 size: 15 residues. Germline V gives CDR1 MNHEY, CDR2 SVGAGI. The V end lost 7 bases, the J end lost 6 bases, and 19 bases lay between the germline ends. In nucleotides, the CDR3 is TGTGCCAGCAACCCAACAGGGTTAGTCGGTCAGCCCCAGCATTTT. Translating gives CASNPTGLVGQPQHF.

This rearrangement joins TRBV19 to TRBJ2-2; 7 bases fit TRBD1. CDR3 length: 17 amino acids. Looked up from germline, CDR1 is LNHDA and CDR2 is SQIVND (reference sequence). V dropped 4 bases and J dropped 2; count of bases not matched to a gene: 10. The CDR3 DNA follows: TGTGCCAGTAGTACGACAGGGTTCAGGGCTAACACCGGGGAGCTGTTTTTT. Translation: CASSTTGFRANTGELFF.

This clone was detected only once. The rearrangement uses TRBV10-3 and TRBJ2-3; D may be TRBD2 (7 bases). Trimming removed 7 bases at V and 0 bases at J, with 11 bases between. CDR3 length: 14 amino acids. The V gene's germline CDR1 is ENHRY and CDR2 SYGVKD. CDR3 sequence: CAITRGASTDTQYF. The CDR3 DNA follows: TGTGCCATCACCCGGGGGGCGAGCACAGATACGCAGTATTTT.

The genes are TRBV7-9 and TRBJ2-1; no clear D. Trimming removed 7 bases from V and 4 bases from J, with 5 bases in between. Germline values: CDR1 SEHNR, CDR2 FQNEAQ (reference sequence). The CDR3 totals 11 residues. Here the CDR3 DNA reads TGTGCCAGCATGAGTTACAATGAGCAGTTCTTC. Translating gives CASMSYNEQFF.

The rearrangement links TRBV11-2 to TRBJ2-2; D is possibly TRBD1 (5 bases). Between the trimmed V and J ends, which lost 4 bases and 3 bases, there was a span of 12 bases. The germline V gene encodes CDR1 SGHAT and CDR2 FQNNGV. The CDR3 spans 15 residues. The CDR3 nucleotides read TGTGCCAGCAGCTCCCTCCAGGGTTACACCGGGGAGCTGTTTTTT. Its protein is CASSSLQGYTGELFF. Full variable domain (remainder filled in from reference TRBV11-2 and TRBJ2-2): EAGVAQSPRYKIIEKRQSVAFWCNPISGHATLYWYQQILGQGPKLLIQFQNNGVVDDSQLPKDRFSAERLKGVDSTLKIQPAKLEDSAVYLCASSSLQGYTGELFFGEGSRLTVL.

The V call is TRBV5-4, the J call TRBJ2-7; 9 bases fit TRBD1. Per germline, CDR1 SGHNT and CDR2 YYREEE (reference sequence). This CDR3 has 13 residues. Trimming took 2 bases from V and 5 from J; bases not matched to a gene: 2. Here the CDR3 reads CASSFTGGDEQYF. The CDR3 region has the DNA TGTGCCAGCAGCTTTACAGGGGGCGACGAGCAGTACTTC.

The chain has TRBV29-1 and TRBJ1-1; 8 bases are a match to TRBD1. The CDR3 is made up of 13 amino acids. V shed 7 bases, J shed 1 base, and the junction held 5 bases outside the gene matches. Per germline, CDR1 SQVTM and CDR2 ANQGSEA. CDR3 DNA sequence: TGCAGCGCTAAAGGACAGGGGAACACTGAAGCTTTCTTT. This sequence encodes CSAKGQGNTEAFF.

This clone was recorded once. The chain uses TRBV19 and TRBJ2-5, with TRBD1 matching over 10 bases. The germline V gene has CDR1 LNHDA and CDR2 SQIVND (reference sequence). V lost 5 bases and J lost 4; bases outside the gene matches: 7. This CDR3 is 15 amino acids long. CDR3 bases: TGTGCCAGTAGTGTGGGGGACAGGGGTAGAGAGACCCAGTACTTC. Its protein product is CASSVGDRGRETQYF.

The V gene is TRBV2, the J gene TRBJ1-2; maybe TRBD1 (5 bases). CDR1 SNHLY and CDR2 FYNNEI come from the germline V gene. This CDR3 contains 13 residues. The V and J ends lost 4 bases and 8 bases respectively, with 14 bases between them. The CDR3: CASSVGGFLGYTF. CDR3 nucleotide sequence: TGTGCCAGCAGTGTGGGGGGGTTTTTGGGCTACACCTTC.

This clone showed up just once. This chain uses TRBV7-2 with TRBJ1-4; a weak D match, TRBD1 (5 bases). V was cut by 5 bases and J by 1 base, with 14 bases left in between. Germline assignment: CDR1 SGHTA and CDR2 FQGNSA. The CDR3 runs 16 residues. CDR3 DNA sequence: TGTGCCAGCAGCCAAGCAGGGTGGCTAACTAATGAAAAACTGTTTTTT. Translation: CASSQAGWLTNEKLFF.

The chain uses TRBV9 and TRBJ2-7; weak D call: TRBD1 (6 bases). The germline V gene has CDR1 SGDLS and CDR2 YYNGEE. V lost 4 bases and J lost 3, with 14 bases in between. The CDR3 spans 14 residues. The CDR3 loop reads CASSPGQNNYEQYF. CDR3 in DNA: TGTGCCAGCAGCCCGGGACAAAACAACTACGAGCAGTACTTC.

The chain couples TRBV9 to TRBJ2-7; D is unclear. CDR3 size: 14 residues. Germline loops: CDR1 SGDLS, CDR2 YYNGEE. The V end was cut by 0 bases, the J end by 3 bases, with 10 bases between. This CDR3 reads CASSVGIRDYEQYF. DNA for the CDR3: TGTGCCAGCAGCGTAGGAATTAGAGACTACGAGCAGTACTTC.

CDR3 region: CAWSDTGGGYGKLFF. In DNA form, the CDR3 reads TGTGCCTGGAGCGATACAGGGGGTGGATACGGAAAACTGTTTTTT. This sequence joins TRBV30 and TRBJ1-4; 8 bases are a match to TRBD1. Trimming cost V 3 bases and J 10 bases; bases outside gene matches: 13. CDR3 size: 15 residues. Germline V gene lookup returns CDR1 GTSNPN and CDR2 SVGIG (reference sequence).

V gene TRBV19 combines with J gene TRBJ1-5; D perhaps matches TRBD1 (6 bases). CDR1 and CDR2 from the germline V gene are LNHDA and SQIVND (reference sequence). V gave up 7 bases and J gave up 3 bases, with 13 bases separating them. The CDR3 runs to 14 residues. The CDR3 here is CASNTGRDNQPQHF. The CDR3 DNA reads as TGTGCCAGTAATACAGGGAGGGACAATCAGCCCCAGCATTTT.

The chain links TRBV29-1 to TRBJ2-7; TRBD2 matches 9 bases. Germline assignment: CDR1 SQVTM and CDR2 ANQGSEA. This CDR3 spans 14 amino acids. The V gene end was trimmed by 6 bases and the J gene end by 6 bases; junction bases not matched to a gene: 12. The CDR3 DNA sequence: TGCAGCGTCCAGGGCGGGGGGGCGGGCGGCGAGCAGTACTTC. Translation: CSVQGGGAGGEQYF.

The V and J genes are TRBV6-1 and TRBJ1-1; no clear D. CDR1 and CDR2 (germline): MNHNS, SASEGT. CDR3 length: 14 residues. Trimming shortened V by 3 bases and J by 6 bases, and 14 bases separated the two germline ends. CDR3 sequence (DNA): TGTGCCAGCAGTGATTGGCGCCGCGGCCCTGAAGCTTTCTTT. Amino acids: CASSDWRRGPEAFF.